This T cell receptor beta chain was recorded in a study of Ad26.COV2.S vaccination and SARS-CoV-2 variants. Study background: Enrollment placed the donor in the COV1001 Ad26.COV2.S trial arm. In the study, Ad26.COV2.S was injected intramuscularly once, or twice 56 days apart. Study-wide results and limits: Post-vaccination breadth of spike-specific CD8+ and CD4+ T cell responses was reportedly substantial.

Treatment here: about 20 received Ad26.COV2.S at low or high dose, single or two shots; 5 received placebo; per-sample allocation not given. Material that was analyzed had been drawn on day 63 after the first vaccine or placebo injection. Data came from immunoSEQ multiplex PCR; TCRdb stores just in-frame clones and leaves some out. The top ten hold approximately 4% of the sample, which has under 550,000 clones, roughly 90% seen once. V lost 8 bases and J lost 3; bases outside the gene matches: 7. The CDR3 runs 13 residues. Germline V gives CDR1 MDHEN, CDR2 SYDVKM. A note on this clone: Its antigen is unknown.

The sample was peripheral blood, taken in a trial of Ad26.COV2.S vaccine versus placebo. The genes are TRBV28 and TRBJ2-7, with 7 nucleotides matching TRBD1. The TCR originated in a person between 18 and 60 years old who received the Ad26.COV2.S COVID-19 vaccine or a placebo. The CDR3 sequence is CASLTGVDYEQYF. As DNA, the CDR3 is TGTGCCAGCCTTACAGGGGTAGACTACGAGCAGTACTTC. The complete variable domain, with remaining parts taken from reference TRBV28 and TRBJ2-7, reads DVKVTQSSRYLVKRTGEKVFLECVQDMDHENMFWYRQDPGLGLRLIYFSYDVKMKEKGDIPEGYSVSREKKERFSLILESASTNQTSMYLCASLTGVDYEQYFGPGTRLTVT.